The 8 T cell receptor beta chains in this list originate from one sample, sequenced in a study of T cells after yellow fever vaccination. Using its own MiXCR run on the 5' RACE reads, TCRdb lists one record per CDR3 protein. Here the sample spans 450,000 to 600,000 distinct CDR3 sequences, less than 20% being singletons. The sample consisted of PBMCs, taken roughly 5 days after the first yellow fever vaccination. The receptors come from a man younger than 35 who received the YFV17D yellow fever vaccine.

This clonotype has a handful of counts. The genes are TRBV6-2 or TRBV6-3 and TRBJ2-5; 7 bases agree with TRBD2. Germline-derived CDR1 and CDR2 are MNHEY and SVGEGT. V trimming: 11 bases; J trimming: 3 bases; junction bases outside the gene matches: 12. CDR3 size: 14 residues. The CDR3 nucleotides are TGTGCCGGATCGACCACGGCGGGGGAAGAGACCCAGTACTTC. It codes for CAGSTTAGEETQYF.

This clonotype appeared a few times. The rearrangement joins TRBV7-2 to TRBJ2-1; 7 bases are a match to TRBD1. The CDR3 is 13 amino acids. CDR1 and CDR2 from the germline V gene are SGHTA and FQGNSA. Germline trimming cut 6 bases from V and 9 bases from J; bases unmatched to any gene: 8. This CDR3 reads CASSYDRAFEQFF. CDR3 sequence (DNA): TGTGCCAGCAGTTACGACAGGGCGTTTGAGCAGTTCTTC.

This clonotype has just a few counts. The genes are TRBV4-1 and TRBJ1-5, with D tentatively TRBD1 (5 bases). This CDR3 contains 13 residues. In germline, CDR1 is MGHRA, CDR2 YSYEKL. Trimming left V 0 bases short and J 11 bases short, with 11 bases between. The DNA of the CDR3 is TGCGCCAGCAGCCAAGATATGGGGCAAGCCCAGCATTTT. Translated: CASSQDMGQAQHF.

The rearrangement links TRBV2 to TRBJ2-2; D is tentatively TRBD1 or TRBD2 (6 bases each). CDR3 length: 16 residues. CDR1 is SNHLY, CDR2 FYNNEI, per germline. The V and J ends lost 7 bases and 5 bases respectively, with 20 bases between them. The CDR3 protein is CASKGGGSRRTGELFF. In nucleotides, the CDR3 is TGTGCCAGCAAGGGGGGAGGCTCCCGGAGAACCGGGGAGCTGTTTTTT.

J is TRBJ1-5 and V is TRBV18, with 8 bases fitting TRBD1. The CDR3 is 16 residues long. The junction had 13 bases not matched to a gene; V was cut back by 5 bases and J by 7 bases. Germline CDR1 is KGHSH and CDR2 is LQKENI. The chain's CDR3 is CASSSFDGQGGQPQHF. The CDR3, as DNA: TGTGCCAGCTCAAGTTTCGATGGACAGGGTGGACAGCCCCAGCATTTT. Looking up the rest from reference TRBV18 and TRBJ1-5 gives the full variable domain: NAGVMQNPRHLVRRRGQEARLRCSPMKGHSHVYWYRQLPEEGLKFMVYLQKENIIDESGMPKERFSAEFPKEGPSILRIQQVVRGDSAAYFCASSSFDGQGGQPQHFGDGTRLSIL.

The genes are TRBV5-1 and TRBJ2-7; D possibly corresponds to TRBD1 (5 bases). The CDR3 extends over 12 amino acids. CDR1 is SGHRS, CDR2 YFSETQ, per germline. V lost 0 bases, J lost 7 bases, and 8 bases lay in between. Here the CDR3 reads CASSLDRFEQYF. The DNA of the CDR3 is TGCGCCAGCAGCTTGGACAGGTTTGAGCAGTACTTC.

This chain uses TRBV7-2 with TRBJ2-7; D gene ambiguous. Between the trimmed V and J ends, which lost 6 bases and 0 bases, there was a span of 3 bases. The CDR3 runs to 11 residues. The germline gives CDR1 SGHTA, CDR2 FQGNSA. The CDR3 sequence is CASRASYEQYF. In DNA, the CDR3 is TGTGCCAGCAGGGCCTCCTACGAGCAGTACTTC.

This clonotype was detected only a few times. The chain has TRBV5-4 and TRBJ2-5; 8 bases align to TRBD1. V shed 6 bases and J 1 base; nucleotides not matched to a gene: 2. Looked up from germline, CDR1 is SGHNT and CDR2 is YYREEE (reference sequence). The CDR3 covers 13 residues. The CDR3 sequence is CASIDRGQETQYF. For the CDR3, the DNA is TGTGCCAGCATTGACAGGGGCCAAGAGACCCAGTACTTC. The full variable domain, its missing parts supplied by reference TRBV5-4 and TRBJ2-5, is ETGVTQSPTHLIKTRGQQVTLRCSSQSGHNTVSWYQQALGQGPQFIFQYYREEENGRGNFPPRFSGLQFPNYSSELNVNALELDDSALYLCASIDRGQETQYFGPGTRLLVL.